This T cell receptor beta chain was observed in a study of cytomegalovirus exposure and HLA in healthy donors. PCR involved 60 Vbeta and 13 Jbeta primers. Original analysis: A follow-up analysis tallied tens of millions of unique TCR beta chains, 9 million to 11 million shared. Assay used: immunoSEQ multiplex PCR; TCRdb lists only in-frame clones, some missing. V, J and clone size reflect that table, while D and trimming were determined from the DNA. Among about 190,000 clones listed, over 70% were seen once. Germline V lookup: CDR1 KGHSH, CDR2 LQKENI. After removal of 3 bases from V and 1 base from J, the junction contained 5 bases not matched to a gene. The CDR3 has 16 residues.

The gene calls are TRBV18 and TRBJ1-5, with TRBD1 matching over 8 bases. The source is a man between 35 and 55 years old in good health and CMV-seropositive. The sequencing sample was made of PBMCs. The CDR3 region has the DNA TGTGCCAGCTCACCGACTTCAGGGGGCAGCAATCAGCCCCAGCATTTT. Translating gives CASSPTSGGSNQPQHF.